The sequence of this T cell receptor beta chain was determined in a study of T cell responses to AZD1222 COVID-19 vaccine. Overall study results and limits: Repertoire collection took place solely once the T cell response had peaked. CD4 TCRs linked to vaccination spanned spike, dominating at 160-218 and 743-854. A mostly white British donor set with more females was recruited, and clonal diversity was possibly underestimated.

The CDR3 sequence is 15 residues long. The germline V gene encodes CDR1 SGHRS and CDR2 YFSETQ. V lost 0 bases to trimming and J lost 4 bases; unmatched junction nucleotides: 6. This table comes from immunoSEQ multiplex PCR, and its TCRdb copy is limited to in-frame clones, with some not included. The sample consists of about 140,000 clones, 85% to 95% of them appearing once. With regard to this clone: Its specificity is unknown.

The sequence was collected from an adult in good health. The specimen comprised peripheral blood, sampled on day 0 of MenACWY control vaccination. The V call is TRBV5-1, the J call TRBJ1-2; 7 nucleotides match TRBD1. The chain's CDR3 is CASSLAAGGSYGYTF. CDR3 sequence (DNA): TGCGCCAGCAGCTTGGCCGCAGGGGGATCCTATGGCTACACCTTC.